Presented here are 18 T cell receptor beta chains from one specimen sequenced in a study of control samples from healthy donors and cancer patients. TCRdb's copy holds only in-frame clones and misses some; the assay was immunoSEQ multiplex PCR. This sample's clone table lists some 180,000 clones. The sequenced sample was blood. These receptors were obtained from a woman younger than 45 in good health.

This chain links TRBV6-5 with TRBJ1-2, with D perhaps matching TRBD1 (5 bases). The CDR3 totals 12 residues. V lost 6 bases to trimming and J lost 4 bases, with 9 bases between them. The V gene's germline CDR1 is MNHEY and CDR2 SVGAGI. The CDR3 coding sequence is TGTGCCAGCAGATCGACAGTCTATGGCTACACCTTC. Protein product: CASRSTVYGYTF.

This chain uses TRBV29-1 with TRBJ1-1; D may be TRBD1 (5 bases). This CDR3 is built from 14 residues. Germline-derived CDR1 and CDR2 are SQVTM and ANQGSEA. Trimming cost V 6 bases and J 1 base, with 15 bases left between them. The CDR3 loop is CSVIVRVGNTEAFF. Written as DNA, the CDR3 is TGCAGCGTCATTGTCAGGGTGGGGAACACTGAAGCTTTCTTT.

The rearrangement joins TRBV6-5 to TRBJ1-1; 7 bases are a match to TRBD1. This CDR3 has 14 amino acids. V was clipped by 6 bases and J by 5 bases; unmatched bases: 9. Germline-derived CDR1 and CDR2 are MNHEY and SVGAGI. CDR3 sequence reads: CASSTWDSRTEAFF. The CDR3 bases are TGTGCCAGCAGCACTTGGGACAGTAGGACTGAAGCTTTCTTT.

The V gene is TRBV7-6, the J gene TRBJ1-4; 8 bases line up with TRBD1. This CDR3 spans 16 amino acids. V lost 1 base, J lost 7 bases, and 8 bases stayed unmatched. Germline values: CDR1 SGHVS, CDR2 FNYEAQ. The CDR3, as DNA: TGTGCCAGCAGCTTAGGAGGACAGGGCGTTGGTGAAAAACTGTTTTTT. Translation: CASSLGGQGVGEKLFF.

V gene TRBV2 combines with J gene TRBJ1-1; no clear D. There are 13 residues in the CDR3. Germline CDR1 reads SNHLY; CDR2 reads FYNNEI. The germline V and J ends were trimmed by 3 bases and 4 bases, with 9 bases remaining between them. The CDR3 DNA is TGTGCCAGCAGTGAGAGGCGGGGCACTGAAGCTTTCTTT. Encoded protein: CASSERRGTEAFF.

This chain links TRBV2 with TRBJ1-2; D is unclear. Per germline, CDR1 SNHLY and CDR2 FYNNEI. This CDR3 is 13 amino acids long. Trimming stripped 5 bases from V and 4 bases from J, with 11 bases between. CDR3 protein: CASSSQASYGYTF. CDR3 nucleotide sequence: TGTGCCAGCAGTTCCCAGGCCTCCTATGGCTACACCTTC. The complete variable domain, with remaining parts taken from reference TRBV2 and TRBJ1-2, reads EPEVTQTPSHQVTQMGQEVILRCVPISNHLYFYWYRQILGQKVEFLVSFYNNEISEKSEIFDDQFSVERPDGSNFTLKIRSTKLEDSAMYFCASSSQASYGYTFGSGTRLTVV.

J is TRBJ2-1 and V is TRBV5-1; possibly TRBD2 for D (6 bases). Germline CDR1 reads SGHRS; CDR2 reads YFSETQ. V lost 3 bases and J lost 4, with 14 bases in between. The CDR3 runs to 15 residues. CDR3 residues: CASSWTAGTYNEQFF. CDR3 in DNA: TGCGCCAGCAGCTGGACTGCGGGGACTTACAATGAGCAGTTCTTC.

This chain links TRBV5-1 with TRBJ1-6; maybe TRBD1 (6 bases). V lost 7 bases, J lost 2 bases, and 19 bases lay in between. CDR1 is SGHRS and CDR2 is YFSETQ in the germline V gene. The CDR3 extends over 17 amino acids. CDR3: CASRAGEYRAYNSPLHF. CDR3 bases: TGCGCCAGCCGCGCAGGGGAATATAGGGCCTATAATTCACCCCTCCACTTT. Full variable domain (remainder filled in from reference TRBV5-1 and TRBJ1-6): KAGVTQTPRYLIKTRGQQVTLSCSPISGHRSVSWYQQTPGQGLQFLFEYFSETQRNKGNFPGRFSGRQFSNSRSEMNVSTLELGDSALYLCASRAGEYRAYNSPLHFGNGTRLTVT.

The V and J genes are TRBV4-2 and TRBJ1-5, with D perhaps TRBD1 (6 bases). The germline V and J ends were trimmed by 1 base and 6 bases, with 13 bases remaining between them. The CDR3 runs 15 residues. Germline V gene sequence: CDR1 LGHNA, CDR2 YNFKEQ. The CDR3 spells CASSQVVGGGQPQHF. CDR3 DNA sequence: TGTGCCAGCAGCCAAGTAGTAGGGGGAGGTCAGCCCCAGCATTTT.

This chain uses TRBV7-9 with TRBJ1-5, with 7 positions matching TRBD1. From germline, CDR1 is SEHNR and CDR2 FQNEAQ (reference sequence). V was pared by 4 bases and J by 11 bases, with 2 bases of the junction left unmatched. The length of the CDR3 is 11 residues. The chain's CDR3 is CASSSGQAQHF. CDR3 nucleotide sequence: TGTGCCAGCAGCTCTGGACAGGCCCAGCATTTT.

The genes are TRBV5-1 and TRBJ1-4; D call uncertain. This CDR3 is 16 amino acids long. The germline gives CDR1 SGHRS, CDR2 YFSETQ. V lost 4 bases, J lost 0 bases, and 13 bases lay in between. CDR3: CASSPREGTTNEKLFF. CDR3 sequence (DNA): TGCGCCAGCAGCCCCCGGGAGGGCACAACTAATGAAAAACTGTTTTTT.

The genes are TRBV15 and TRBJ1-1; weak D call: TRBD1 (5 bases). The CDR3 extends over 14 amino acids. V gave up 1 base and J gave up 7 bases, with 13 bases separating them. Looked up from germline, CDR1 is LNHNV and CDR2 is YYDKDF (reference sequence). The CDR3 nucleotides read TGTGCCACCAGCAGAGGGACCCGGGGCCATGAAGCTTTCTTT. It translates to CATSRGTRGHEAFF.

The chain is built from TRBV19 and TRBJ1-5; perhaps TRBD1 as D (6 bases). Germline values: CDR1 LNHDA, CDR2 SQIVND (reference sequence). Trimming took 5 bases from V and 0 from J, leaving 11 bases between them. The CDR3 spans 15 residues. CDR3 in amino acids: CASSDRQASNQPQHF. The CDR3 bases are TGTGCCAGTAGTGACCGACAGGCTAGCAATCAGCCCCAGCATTTT.

The CDR3 protein is CASSSGTWVGPDTQYF. CDR3 DNA: TGCGCCAGCAGCTCCGGGACTTGGGTGGGTCCAGATACGCAGTATTTT. The chain links TRBV4-1 to TRBJ2-3, with D possibly matching TRBD2 (6 bases). The V and J ends lost 5 bases and 4 bases respectively, with 19 bases between them. The V gene's germline CDR1 is MGHRA and CDR2 YSYEKL. The CDR3 spans 16 residues.

The CDR3 spells CASSWQRGVGLAKNIQYF. CDR3 bases: TGTGCCAGCAGTTGGCAAAGAGGGGTTGGGTTGGCCAAAAACATTCAGTACTTC. V is TRBV28 and J is TRBJ2-4, with D possibly called TRBD1 or TRBD2 (5 bases each). V was shortened by 4 bases and J by 1 base, with 20 bases between the two germline ends. Germline V gene data show CDR1 as MDHEN and CDR2 as SYDVKM. The CDR3 has 18 amino acids. The variable domain in full, with the rest retrieved from reference TRBV28 and TRBJ2-4, is DVKVTQSSRYLVKRTGEKVFLECVQDMDHENMFWYRQDPGLGLRLIYFSYDVKMKEKGDIPEGYSVSREKKERFSLILESASTNQTSMYLCASSWQRGVGLAKNIQYFGAGTRLSVL.

The rearrangement joins TRBV18 to TRBJ2-7; D remains unclear. V lost 6 bases and J lost 3, with 9 bases in between. The CDR3 totals 12 residues. Germline CDR1 KGHSH, CDR2 LQKENI. The CDR3 spells CASSPASYEQYF. The CDR3 DNA reads as TGTGCCAGCTCTCCTGCGAGCTACGAGCAGTACTTC.

V is TRBV7-8 and J is TRBJ2-7, with D hard to call. V was clipped by 3 bases and J by 4 bases, with 7 bases between them. Germline V gives CDR1 SGHVS, CDR2 FQNEAQ. This CDR3 is 12 amino acids long. In DNA form, the CDR3 reads TGTGCCAGCAGCTTTAATCTTTACGAGCAGTACTTC. Its protein is CASSFNLYEQYF.

The chain carries TRBV5-1 and TRBJ2-7, with D perhaps TRBD1 (5 bases). CDR1 is SGHRS, CDR2 YFSETQ, per germline. V was shortened by 5 bases and J by 2 bases, with 14 bases between the two germline ends. The CDR3 is made up of 14 amino acids. The CDR3 spells CASRGTGTTYEQYF. CDR3 sequence (DNA): TGCGCCAGCAGGGGTACAGGAACCACCTACGAGCAGTACTTC.